This T cell receptor (beta chain) was sequenced for a study of shared clonotypes between healthy human individuals. In the study overall: Each donor's CD8 memory used one plate, CD8 naive two, each CD4 subset three.

Germline CDR1 and CDR2: SGHNT and YYREEE (reference sequence). Trimming removed 0 bases from V and 2 bases from J, with 6 bases in between. The CDR3 is made up of 13 amino acids. This clone occurred once. Within the sample, other DNA sequences also encode this same CDR3. CD8 cells classed as naive were CD45RO-negative and positively selected for CCR7, excluding terminally differentiated effector memory CD45RA+ cells. All donors were healthy HIV-negative adults lacking recent acute infections or vaccinations. Among the donors, all were Caucasian adults who lived in Nashville, Tennessee. Only in-frame clones appear in the TCRdb table, and some are missing; sequencing was by immunoSEQ multiplex PCR. The sample gives over 2,000,000 clones, around 93% of which show up once; less than 2% is in the top ten.

The rearrangement uses TRBV5-4 and TRBJ2-7; D possibly corresponds to TRBD1 (5 bases). The source is a man aged 18 to 29 in good health. Some clones in this sample may be carry-over from other donors' samples. The sample was naive CD8+ T cells from PBMCs. The DNA for the CDR3 is TGTGCCAGCAGCTTGGGCAGGGCCTACGAGCAGTACTTC. Translation: CASSLGRAYEQYF. The full variable domain, with the rest looked up from reference TRBV5-4 and TRBJ2-7, is ETGVTQSPTHLIKTRGQQVTLRCSSQSGHNTVSWYQQALGQGPQFIFQYYREEENGRGNFPPRFSGLQFPNYSSELNVNALELDDSALYLCASSLGRAYEQYFGPGTRLTVT.